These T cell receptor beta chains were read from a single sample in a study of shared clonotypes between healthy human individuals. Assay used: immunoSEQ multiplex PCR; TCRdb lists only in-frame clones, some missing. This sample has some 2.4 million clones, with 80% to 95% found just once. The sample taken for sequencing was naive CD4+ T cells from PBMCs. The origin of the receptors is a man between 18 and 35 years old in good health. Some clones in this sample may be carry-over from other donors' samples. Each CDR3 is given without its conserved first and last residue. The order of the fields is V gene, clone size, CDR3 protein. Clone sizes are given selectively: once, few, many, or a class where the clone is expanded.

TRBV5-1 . ASSQGTLNTEAF
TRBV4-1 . ASSQVEVSGTDTQY
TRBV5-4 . ASSLGSGRNEQF
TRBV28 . ASSPGGRGGEKLF
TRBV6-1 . ASSEIRRLKTNYGYT
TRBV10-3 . AISVGAGMNTGELF
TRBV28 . ASSKQGAFSDTQY
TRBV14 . ASSQVGSFRIPYEQY
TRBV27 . ASSSLYLTSYEQY
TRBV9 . ASSSMGVYGQPQH
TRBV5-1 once ASSLEGLAYEQY
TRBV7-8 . ASSPNPAGATYEQY
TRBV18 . ASSPGRVFYEQY
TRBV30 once AWSVQDRETQY
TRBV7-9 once ASRAATRNQEQF
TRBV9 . ASSRTGGADYGYT
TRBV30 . AWTPGNTIY
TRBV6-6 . ASSYFLSTDTQY
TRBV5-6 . ASSLLAGTSSYNEQF
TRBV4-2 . ASSPTRVTGRNEKLF
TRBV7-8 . ASSLGTGDEKLF
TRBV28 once ASTTSLNRGHDYGYT
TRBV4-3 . ASSRNQRDRAYEQY
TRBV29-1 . SVPRDRAWNTEAF
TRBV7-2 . ASSLLAGGPEVHETQY
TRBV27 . ASSFRGLNTEAF
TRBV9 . ASSVGRVTNEKLF
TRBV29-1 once SVEVTGISYEQY
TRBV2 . ASSAPSYTEAF
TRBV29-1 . SVATGRADTQY
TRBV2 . ASSETLQGDRRYT
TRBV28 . ASRAPGEAF
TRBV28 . ASSSLLPGELF
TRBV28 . ASSVTTSTDTQY
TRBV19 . ASGPGNNNEQF
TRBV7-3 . ASSLISGANVLT
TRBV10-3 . AISERGAPPGAPGVSYEQY
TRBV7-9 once ASSLSRLAGAGELF
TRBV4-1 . ASSQGPGRTYQETQY
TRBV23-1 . ASGGIRKPQH
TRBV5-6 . ASSRPGGAGNTEAF
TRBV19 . ASSSGPLNTEAF